The entry below gives a single T cell receptor (beta chain) sequence along with its context. The antigen is unknown. Making the TCR beta libraries involved quantitative 5'-RACE with molecular barcodes. TCRdb re-derived calls from the 5' RACE reads in MiXCR, one entry per CDR3 protein. The table records about 340,000 distinct CDR3 sequences, approximately 20% of them present only once. This record belongs to a study of CD8 T cells in ankylosing spondylitis. Study-wide findings and caveats: Typical of ankylosing spondylitis blood, it appeared, was a TCR beta motif of about eight highly homologous variants. Earlier work had already found some motif variants in reactive arthritis synovial fluid and blood. Reported data indicate significant enrichment of disease-linked clones within matched ankylosing spondylitis synovial fluid.

CDR1 SEHNR and CDR2 FQNEAQ come from the germline V gene (reference sequence). The CDR3 extends over 16 amino acids. V was pared by 3 bases and J by 5 bases, with 10 bases of the junction left unmatched. The sample was blood, either unsorted or a sorted T cell fraction (not recorded which). The TCR originated in a male donor with ankylosing spondylitis or in good health (not recorded which). V and J are TRBV7-9 and TRBJ2-5, with 9 bases fitting TRBD1. CDR3 loop: CASSFPGDRVRETQYF. The CDR3 bases are TGTGCCAGCAGCTTCCCTGGGGACAGGGTCAGGGAGACCCAGTACTTC. Full variable domain (remainder filled in from reference TRBV7-9 and TRBJ2-5): DTGVSQNPRHKITKRGQNVTFRCDPISEHNRLYWYRQTLGQGPEFLTYFQNEAQLEKSRLLSDRFSAERPKGSFSTLEIQRTEQGDSAMYLCASSFPGDRVRETQYFGPGTRLLVL.